This TCR beta chain is from a study of T cell repertoires in ileal Crohn's disease. Study background: Less than 45% were active smokers at surgery; median disease duration was roughly 8 years. About half of patients got postoperative therapy: 11 thiopurines, fewer than 20 anti-TNF.

Included were adult ileal or ileocolonic Crohn's patients indicated for ileocolonic resection. Germline V gene sequence: CDR1 PRHDT, CDR2 FYEKMQ (reference sequence). The CDR3 totals 16 residues. Losses at the gene ends were 3 bases for V and 2 bases for J; bases not matched to a gene: 7. There are a few counts of this clone. Its target is unknown. Sequencing was performed with immunoSEQ multiplex PCR; in TCRdb, only in-frame clones are kept and a portion is missing. The sample holds tens of thousands of clones, roughly 81% seen once. Overall study results and limits: High-frequency clones were more common in sorted CD8 than CD4 cells.

This chain uses TRBV13 with TRBJ1-5; 7 bases fit TRBD1. Sequencing input: ileal tissue. The receptor's source is an adult with Crohn's disease. The CDR3 loop is CASSFRQGIGNQPQHF. The CDR3 DNA follows: TGTGCCAGCAGCTTCCGACAGGGAATAGGCAATCAGCCCCAGCATTTT.